A single sample gave rise to the 32 T cell receptor beta chains below, sequenced in a study of blood T cells in healthy people across ages. Sample-barcoded 5' priming and a J-beta primer mix drove a second PCR of 7 to 11 cycles. TCRdb called the 5' RACE reads again in MiXCR, with one record for every CDR3 protein. Of hundreds of thousands of distinct CDR3 sequences listed, approximately 22% are singletons. The sequenced sample consisted of blood. The source is a man in his 70s in good health.

This chain connects TRBV28 to TRBJ1-1, with D perhaps TRBD1 (5 bases). CDR1 is MDHEN and CDR2 is SYDVKM in the germline V gene. The CDR3 sequence is 16 residues long. Trimming removed 10 bases at V and 1 base at J, with 22 bases between. The CDR3 loop reads CATRYGAYNGNTEAFF. In DNA form, the CDR3 reads TGTGCCACAAGATATGGGGCTTACAACGGGAACACTGAAGCTTTCTTT.

This clonotype has a single count. The chain uses TRBV6-1 and TRBJ2-1, with a possible D match to TRBD2 (5 bases). V shed 7 bases and J shed 0 bases, with 16 bases lying between them. This CDR3 contains 16 residues. The germline V gene encodes CDR1 MNHNS and CDR2 SASEGT. CDR3 nucleotides: TGTGCCAGCATTGGACGGACTTCGAGCTCCTACAATGAGCAGTTCTTC. It specifies CASIGRTSSSYNEQFF.

The J gene is TRBJ2-5, the V gene TRBV6-5; 8 bases fit TRBD1. The J call may be mistaken, given a closer DNA end match to TRBJ2-7. This CDR3 contains 15 residues. CDR1 is MNHEY and CDR2 is SVGAGI in the germline V gene. The CDR3 here is CASSSPVTGVYEQYF. The CDR3 DNA is TGTGCCAGCAGTTCCCCCGTGACAGGGGTGTACGAGCAGTACTTC.

V usage is TRBV5-1 and J usage is TRBJ2-3, with D unresolved. The CDR3 totals 15 residues. V lost 0 bases, J lost 1 base, and 9 bases lay in between. Germline CDR1 is SGHRS and CDR2 is YFSETQ. CDR3 amino acids: CASSLGHVGTDTQYF. CDR3 sequence (DNA): TGCGCCAGCAGCTTGGGCCACGTGGGCACAGATACGCAGTATTTT.

V usage is TRBV19 and J usage is TRBJ2-1, with D tentatively TRBD1 (6 bases). Between the trimmed V and J ends, which lost 2 bases and 3 bases, there was a span of 8 bases. The CDR3 runs to 14 residues. The germline V gene encodes CDR1 LNHDA and CDR2 SQIVND (reference sequence). The CDR3 nucleotides are TGTGCCAGTAGTATAAGACAGGACTACAATGAGCAGTTCTTC. This gives the protein CASSIRQDYNEQFF.

The V gene is TRBV7-9, the J gene TRBJ1-2; D is unresolved. V lost 3 bases, J lost 3 bases, and 11 bases lay in between. The CDR3 sequence is 14 residues long. CDR1 SEHNR and CDR2 FQNEAQ come from the germline V gene (reference sequence). This chain's CDR3 is CASSFEGFDYGYTF. CDR3 DNA: TGTGCCAGCAGCTTTGAAGGGTTTGACTATGGCTACACCTTC.

This clonotype was seen at least ten times. This CDR3 reads CASSQNWYGRAQPQHF. CDR3 sequence (DNA): TGCGCCAGCAGCCAAAACTGGTACGGGAGGGCTCAGCCCCAGCATTTT. The V call is TRBV4-3, the J call TRBJ1-5; D gene ambiguous. Germline CDR1 and CDR2: LGHNA and YSLEER. The CDR3 is made up of 16 amino acids. Trimming pared 2 bases from V and 6 bases from J, leaving 17 bases between.

The V gene is TRBV7-6, the J gene TRBJ2-2; 14 bases map to TRBD2. V shed 1 base and J 10 bases; nucleotides not matched to a gene: 8. The CDR3 totals 17 residues. From germline, CDR1 is SGHVS and CDR2 FNYEAQ. In nucleotides, the CDR3 is TGTGCCAGCAGCTTAGTTTACGGGACTAGCGGGAGTGAGGAGCTGTTTTTT. Translated: CASSLVYGTSGSEELFF.

The chain has TRBV24-1 and TRBJ2-3; D is possibly TRBD1 (5 bases). Trimming cost V 3 bases and J 5 bases, with 14 bases left between them. Germline V lookup: CDR1 KGHDR, CDR2 SFDVKD. There are 15 residues in the CDR3. CDR3 protein: CATSDQGREKDTQYF. The CDR3 DNA is TGTGCCACCAGTGATCAGGGCAGAGAGAAAGATACGCAGTATTTT.

V gene TRBV7-2 combines with J gene TRBJ2-4; 9 bases align to TRBD2. The J segment lost 7 bases and the V segment lost 0 bases, leaving 7 bases of the junction unmatched. CDR3 size: 16 residues. Per the germline V gene, CDR1 is SGHTA and CDR2 is FQGNSA. The CDR3 nucleotides read TGTGCCAGCAGCTTAGCGGGCGGGGGGGCCTGGAACATTCAGTACTTC. As protein: CASSLAGGGAWNIQYF.

The chain has TRBV12-3 or TRBV12-4 and TRBJ2-5; TRBD1 matches at 10 bases. The length of the CDR3 is 14 residues. V was clipped by 5 bases and J by 3 bases; unmatched bases: 3. The CDR3 protein is CASSAGTGEETQYF. CDR3 coding DNA: TGTGCCAGCAGTGCCGGGACAGGGGAAGAGACCCAGTACTTC.

The table lists this clonotype with a few counts. This may come from a read error, since a much larger clone is one base off. This chain links TRBV5-1 with TRBJ2-7, with D unresolved. The germline V gene has CDR1 SGHRS and CDR2 YFSETQ. The CDR3 contains 13 residues. Trimming left V 1 base short and J 3 bases short, with 8 bases between. The DNA for the CDR3 is TGCGCCAGCAGCTTGACGGTGCACTACGAGCAGTACGTC. Protein: CASSLTVHYEQYV.

The table lists this clonotype with many counts. The rearrangement uses TRBV29-1 and TRBJ2-5; 10 bases agree with TRBD2. Per germline, CDR1 SQVTM and CDR2 ANQGSEA. The CDR3 sequence is 14 residues long. With 6 bases clipped from V and 3 bases from J, the junction kept 7 bases outside the gene matches. The CDR3 reads CSVDGLAEEETQYF. The CDR3 DNA is TGCAGCGTGGACGGACTAGCGGAAGAAGAGACCCAGTACTTC.

This clonotype was seen a handful of times. Here the CDR3 DNA reads TGTGCCAGCAGCATCGGACTAGCGGGGGGCCCCTTTGCGCAGTACTTC. It codes for CASSIGLAGGPFAQYF. The V call is TRBV7-9, the J call TRBJ2-5; 14 bases align to TRBD2. Germline assignment: CDR1 SEHNR and CDR2 FQNEAQ (reference sequence). The CDR3 runs to 16 residues. J gave up 11 bases and V 5 bases, and 13 bases lay outside the gene matches.

This clonotype occurred a few times. This chain connects TRBV20-1 to TRBJ2-5, with 7 positions matching TRBD2. The V segment lost 7 bases and the J segment 5 bases; nucleotides outside the gene matches: 10. CDR3 length equals 13 residues. In germline, CDR1 is DFQATT, CDR2 SNEGSKA (reference sequence). This CDR3 reads CSGAGDLRETQYF. The CDR3 nucleotides read TGCAGTGGGGCGGGAGACTTACGGGAGACCCAGTACTTC.

V and J are TRBV12-3 or TRBV12-4 and TRBJ2-1; 11 nucleotides line up with TRBD2. The DNA end is a closer match to TRBJ2-5, so the J assignment may be wrong. This CDR3 spans 15 amino acids. The CDR3 region is CASTLGLAGRETQYF. The CDR3 region has the DNA TGTGCCAGCACCCTAGGACTAGCGGGTCGGGAGACCCAGTACTTC.

A few counts support this clonotype. The V call is TRBV19, the J call TRBJ1-2, with TRBD1 identical over 8 bases. CDR1 and CDR2 (germline): LNHDA, SQIVND (reference sequence). After removal of 7 bases from V and 3 bases from J, the junction contained 16 bases not matched to a gene. This CDR3 is 17 amino acids long. This chain's CDR3 is CASTHLRQGRLDYGYTF. CDR3 DNA: TGTGCCAGTACCCATCTTCGACAGGGGCGGCTCGACTATGGCTACACCTTC. Complete variable domain (other parts from reference TRBV19 and TRBJ1-2): DGGITQSPKYLFRKEGQNVTLSCEQNLNHDAMYWYRQDPGQGLRLIYYSQIVNDFQKGDIAEGYSVSREKKESFPLTVTSAQKNPTAFYLCASTHLRQGRLDYGYTFGSGTRLTVV.

The chain employs TRBV20-1 and TRBJ1-2, with D perhaps TRBD1 (6 bases). V was cut by 0 bases and J by 4 bases, with 15 bases left in between. CDR3 length: 15 residues. The germline V gene has CDR1 DFQATT and CDR2 SNEGSKA (reference sequence). The CDR3 here is CSARDLGTSSYGYTF. The CDR3 DNA reads TGCAGTGCTAGAGATCTGGGGACAAGTAGCTATGGCTACACCTTC.

The chain is built from TRBV5-1 and TRBJ2-5; 13 bases are a match to TRBD2. Per germline, CDR1 SGHRS and CDR2 YFSETQ. The CDR3 spans 19 residues. The J segment lost 1 base and the V segment lost 0 bases, leaving 9 bases of the junction unmatched. The CDR3 region is CASSLALAGGLPLQETQYF. The DNA of the CDR3 is TGCGCCAGCAGCTTGGCACTAGCGGGGGGGCTTCCACTCCAAGAGACCCAGTACTTC.

The rearrangement uses TRBV7-8 and TRBJ1-2; TRBD1 aligns across 9 bases. Germline V gene lookup returns CDR1 SGHVS and CDR2 FQNEAQ. V was pared by 1 base and J by 9 bases, with 6 bases of the junction left unmatched. This CDR3 spans 14 amino acids. The CDR3 DNA reads as TGTGCCAGCAGCTTAGGGGACAGGGTGTCGAGCTACACCTTC. Amino acid sequence: CASSLGDRVSSYTF.

This clonotype was seen only a few times. The CDR3 DNA sequence: TGTGCCAGCAGTTTATCGGGATCTACCGGACTAGCGGGAAAGCAGTTCTTC. Translation: CASSLSGSTGLAGKQFF. The chain is built from TRBV27 and TRBJ2-1, with 12 bases identical to TRBD2. This CDR3 region has 17 residues. Trimming took 0 bases from V and 11 from J; bases not matched to a gene: 11. Germline V gene lookup returns CDR1 MNHEY and CDR2 SMNVEV (reference sequence).

The chain employs TRBV7-2 and TRBJ2-3; D is unclear. The CDR3 extends over 11 amino acids. CDR1 is SGHTA, CDR2 FQGNSA, per germline. Trimming cost V 3 bases and J 7 bases, with 5 bases left between them. The CDR3 protein is CASSFLNTQYF. Here the CDR3 DNA reads TGTGCCAGCAGCTTCCTAAATACGCAGTATTTT.

This clonotype was detected a few times. The gene calls are TRBV7-2 and TRBJ2-1, with TRBD1 matching over 9 bases. Trimming took 1 base from V and 6 from J; bases not matched to a gene: 4. The CDR3 totals 15 residues. Germline CDR1 is SGHTA and CDR2 is FQGNSA. The chain's CDR3 is CASSLGDRVGNEQFF. For the CDR3, the DNA is TGTGCCAGCAGCTTAGGGGACAGGGTTGGCAATGAGCAGTTCTTC. The full variable domain, its missing parts supplied by reference TRBV7-2 and TRBJ2-1, is GAGVSQSPSNKVTEKGKDVELRCDPISGHTALYWYRQSLGQGLEFLIYFQGNSAPDKSGLPSDRFSAERTGGSVSTLTIQRTQQEDSAVYLCASSLGDRVGNEQFFGPGTRLTVL.

This clonotype was counted between two and nine times. The CDR3 reads CASSPGGARNEQFF. The CDR3, as DNA: TGTGCCAGCAGTCCCGGGGGGGCCAGGAATGAGCAGTTCTTC. The chain links TRBV12-3 or TRBV12-4 to TRBJ2-5, with 8 bases fitting TRBD2. The end of the DNA is better explained by TRBJ2-1, so the J call may be wrong. The CDR3 consists of 14 residues.

The chain joins TRBV3-1 to TRBJ2-5, with unresolved D. Germline CDR1 reads LGHDT; CDR2 reads YNNKEL (reference sequence). The CDR3 has 18 amino acids. V lost 2 bases and J lost 5, with 24 bases in between. CDR3 nucleotides: TGTGCCAGCAGCCAACAGGTGAAAGGAGTAGCTCGTGTGGAGACCCAGTACTTC. Protein sequence: CASSQQVKGVARVETQYF.

V and J are TRBV12-3 or TRBV12-4 and TRBJ1-1, with D unclear. The CDR3 has 14 residues. Trimming took 6 bases from V and 1 from J, leaving 12 bases between them. In nucleotides, the CDR3 is TGTGCCAGCAGCACAACAGAGGGGAACACTGAAGCTTTCTTT. Encoded protein: CASSTTEGNTEAFF.

The chain employs TRBV5-1 and TRBJ2-3, with D perhaps TRBD1 (5 bases). Deletions cut 0 bases from V and 5 bases from J, with 10 bases between. This CDR3 region has 14 residues. Germline CDR1 and CDR2: SGHRS and YFSETQ. In DNA form, the CDR3 reads TGCGCCAGCAGCTTGGGTGGGCAGGGAGATACGCAGTATTTT. Translation: CASSLGGQGDTQYF.

This chain uses TRBV15 with TRBJ2-7; D is undetermined. CDR3 length: 15 residues. Germline CDR1 LNHNV, CDR2 YYDKDF (reference sequence). V dropped 0 bases and J dropped 3 bases, with 12 bases sitting between them. The CDR3 is CATSRDLGPFYEQYV. CDR3 coding DNA: TGTGCCACCAGCAGAGACCTTGGTCCCTTCTACGAGCAGTACGTC.

This clonotype was observed at least ten times. The rearrangement uses TRBV5-1 and TRBJ2-3, with TRBD2 matching 9 bases. CDR3 length equals 17 residues. Looked up from germline, CDR1 is SGHRS and CDR2 is YFSETQ. The trim removed 0 bases at V and 2 bases at J, leaving 7 bases unmatched. Written as DNA, the CDR3 is TGCGCCAGCAGCTTGGAAGGCGGGGGGGCCCACACAGATACGCAGTATTTT. Translating gives CASSLEGGGAHTDTQYF. The variable domain in full, with the rest retrieved from reference TRBV5-1 and TRBJ2-3, is KAGVTQTPRYLIKTRGQQVTLSCSPISGHRSVSWYQQTPGQGLQFLFEYFSETQRNKGNFPGRFSGRQFSNSRSEMNVSTLELGDSALYLCASSLEGGGAHTDTQYFGPGTRLTVL.

The CDR3 sequence: CSVRDFSGNTIYF. DNA for the CDR3: TGCAGCGTACGGGACTTTTCTGGAAACACCATATATTTT. The V gene is TRBV29-1, the J gene TRBJ1-3; perhaps TRBD1 as D (5 bases). Trimming pared 6 bases from V and 1 base from J, leaving 10 bases between. Germline V lookup: CDR1 SQVTM, CDR2 ANQGSEA. This CDR3 is built from 13 residues. Full variable domain (rest looked up from reference TRBV29-1 and TRBJ1-3): SAVISQKPSRDICQRGTSLTIQCQVDSQVTMMFWYRQQPGQSLTLIATANQGSEATYESGFVIDKFPISRPNLTFSTLTVSNMSPEDSSIYLCSVRDFSGNTIYFGEGSWLTVV.

V gene TRBV10-3 combines with J gene TRBJ2-5; D may be TRBD1 (6 bases). The ends were cut back, 2 bases at V and 5 bases at J, with 9 bases in the middle. Germline CDR1 ENHRY, CDR2 SYGVKD. The CDR3 extends over 13 amino acids. Here the CDR3 DNA reads TGTGCCATCAGTGAGGACCAGGGGGAGACCCAGTACTTC. Its protein product is CAISEDQGETQYF.

The V and J genes are TRBV3-1 and TRBJ2-1; perhaps TRBD2 as D (6 bases). CDR3 length: 15 residues. From germline, CDR1 is LGHDT and CDR2 YNNKEL (reference sequence). Between the trimmed V and J ends, which lost 2 bases and 6 bases, there was a span of 14 bases. In nucleotides, the CDR3 is TGTGCCAGCAGCCAACTTCCGGGAGTTGGCAATGAGCAGTTCTTC. It is translated as CASSQLPGVGNEQFF.